This entry is about one T cell receptor (beta chain). Which antigen it targets is not known. Qualities for individual bases were not recorded, and no much larger clone is one base off. The data were taken from a study of CD8 T cells in ankylosing spondylitis (dated by TCRdb to about 2017). Looking at the study overall: To find TCR variants linked to disease, the study profiled T cell receptor beta repertoires in ankylosing spondylitis patients and healthy donors. The whole study cohort included about a hundred healthy donors and 20 to 25 ankylosing spondylitis patients. Samples of peripheral blood were taken, and for ankylosing spondylitis patients, synovial fluid was collected as well.

Beyond this particular receptor, the publication reports: Some motif variants had previously been reported in the synovial fluid and blood of reactive arthritis patients, which suggests shared mechanisms of disease initiation. The disease-linked clones were reported to be significantly enriched in matched synovial fluid samples from ankylosing spondylitis patients. The disease-linked clones had a CD8+ phenotype and were found at relatively low frequencies in peripheral blood. Blood from ankylosing spondylitis patients appeared to be characterized by a TCR beta motif made up of fewer than ten highly homologous amino acid variants.

Sequencer: Illumina HiSeq 2500. TCR beta libraries were prepared by quantitative 5'-RACE with molecular barcodes. The authors' pipeline ran thus. Disease-linked TCR variants were identified with a new computational method built on a probabilistic model of VDJ rearrangement. Using fastp at Q25 and MiXCR, TCRdb reprocessed the public reads and kept productive beta chains. Every entry covers one CDR3 protein and lists the most common genes and DNA from its rows. For this entry, the V and J calls and clone size follow TCRdb and not the study's own pipeline. This sample comprises about 250,000 distinct CDR3 sequences, over 15% of them detected only once. Together, the top ten hold about a third of the sample. Sample: blood, either unsorted or a sorted T cell fraction (not recorded which). The clonotype was recovered from a male donor with ankylosing spondylitis or in good health (not recorded which).

CDR3 loop: CATLRAGGPHWVNEQFF. The base sequence is TGTGCCACCCTCCGAGCGGGAGGGCCCCATTGGGTGAATGAGCAGTTCTTC. The chain was built from TRBV12-3 or TRBV12-4 and TRBJ2-1; TRBD2 lines up with 10 middle nucleotides. V lost 10 bases and J lost 7 bases, and the count of bases not matched to a germline gene is 19. Spanning cysteine to phenylalanine, the CDR3 consists of 17 amino acids. Here the CDR3 DNA is all that survives: 51 bases in frame from base 1.